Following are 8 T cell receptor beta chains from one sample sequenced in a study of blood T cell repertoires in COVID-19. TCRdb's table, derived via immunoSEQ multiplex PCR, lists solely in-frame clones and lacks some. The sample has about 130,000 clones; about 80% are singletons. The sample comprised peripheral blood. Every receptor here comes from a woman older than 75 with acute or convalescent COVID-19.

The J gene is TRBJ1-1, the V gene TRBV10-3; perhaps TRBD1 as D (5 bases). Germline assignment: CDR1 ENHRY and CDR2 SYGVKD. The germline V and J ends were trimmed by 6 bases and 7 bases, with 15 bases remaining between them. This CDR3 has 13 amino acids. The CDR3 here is CAIRSQDGGEAFF. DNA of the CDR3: TGTGCCATCAGGTCACAGGATGGTGGTGAAGCTTTCTTT.

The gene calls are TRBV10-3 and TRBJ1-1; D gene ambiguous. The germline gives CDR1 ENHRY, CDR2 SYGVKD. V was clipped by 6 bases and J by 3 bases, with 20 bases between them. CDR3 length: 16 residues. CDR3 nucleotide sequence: TGTGCCATCAGCGGTGGACTAAGCGAATCGGACACTGAAGCTTTCTTT. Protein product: CAISGGLSESDTEAFF.

CDR3 DNA: TGTGCCAGCAGTTTGGGACAGGGCTATGGCTACACCTTC. Its translation is CASSLGQGYGYTF. The chain employs TRBV12-3 or TRBV12-4 and TRBJ1-2; 9 bases map to TRBD1. V was clipped by 3 bases and J by 4 bases; unmatched bases: 0. The CDR3 sequence is 13 residues long.

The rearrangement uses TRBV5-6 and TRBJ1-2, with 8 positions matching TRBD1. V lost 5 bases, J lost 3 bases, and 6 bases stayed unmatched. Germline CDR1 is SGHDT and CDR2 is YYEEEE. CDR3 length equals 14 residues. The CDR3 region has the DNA TGTGCCAGCAGACGACCGGGACAGGACTATGGCTACACCTTC. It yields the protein CASRRPGQDYGYTF.

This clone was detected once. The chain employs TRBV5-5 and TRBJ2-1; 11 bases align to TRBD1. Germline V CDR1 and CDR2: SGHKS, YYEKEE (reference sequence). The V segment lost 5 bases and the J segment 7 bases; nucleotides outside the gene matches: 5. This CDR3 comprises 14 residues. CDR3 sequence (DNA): TGTGCCAGCAGTCGGACAGGGGGCATAAATGAGCAGTTCTTC. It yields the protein CASSRTGGINEQFF.

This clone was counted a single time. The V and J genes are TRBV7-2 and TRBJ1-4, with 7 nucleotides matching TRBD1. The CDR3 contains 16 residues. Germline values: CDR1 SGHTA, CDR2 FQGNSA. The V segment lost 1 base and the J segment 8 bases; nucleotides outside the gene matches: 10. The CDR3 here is CASSLGPRTGREKLFF. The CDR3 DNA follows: TGTGCCAGCAGCTTAGGGCCTCGGACAGGTCGGGAAAAACTGTTTTTT.

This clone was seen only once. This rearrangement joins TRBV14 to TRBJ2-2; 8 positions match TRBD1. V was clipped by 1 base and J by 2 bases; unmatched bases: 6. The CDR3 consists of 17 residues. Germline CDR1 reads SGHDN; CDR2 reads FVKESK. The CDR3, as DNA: TGTGCCAGCAGCCAAGTTACAGGGGGTTTTAACACCGGGGAGCTGTTTTTT. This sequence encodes CASSQVTGGFNTGELFF.

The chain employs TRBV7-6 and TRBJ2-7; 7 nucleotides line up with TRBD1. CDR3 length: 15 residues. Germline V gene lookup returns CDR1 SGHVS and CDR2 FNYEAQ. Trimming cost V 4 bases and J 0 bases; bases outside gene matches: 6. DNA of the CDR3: TGTGCCAGCAGCTCACCGGACAGGAGCTCCTACGAGCAGTACTTC. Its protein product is CASSSPDRSSYEQYF.